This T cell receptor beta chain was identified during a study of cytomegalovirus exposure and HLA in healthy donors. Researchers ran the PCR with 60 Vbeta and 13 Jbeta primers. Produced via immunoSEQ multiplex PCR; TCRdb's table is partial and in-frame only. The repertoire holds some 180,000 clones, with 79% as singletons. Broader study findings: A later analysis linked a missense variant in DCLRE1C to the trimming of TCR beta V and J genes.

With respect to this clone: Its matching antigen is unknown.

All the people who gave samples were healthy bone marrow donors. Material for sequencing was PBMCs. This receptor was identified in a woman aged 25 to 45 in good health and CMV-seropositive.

DNA for the CDR3: TGTGCCAGCAGGGGACTAGGCTTGGGCGAGCAGTACTTC. Its translation is CASRGLGLGEQYF. The chain combines TRBV7-6 with TRBJ2-7; 8 bases align to TRBD2. The CDR3 covers 13 residues. CDR1 SGHVS and CDR2 FNYEAQ come from the germline V gene. Losses at the gene ends were 6 bases for V and 6 bases for J; bases not matched to a gene: 7.